This T cell receptor (beta chain) is from a study of cytomegalovirus exposure and HLA in healthy donors. Germline V lookup: CDR1 WNHNN, CDR2 SYGVQD (reference sequence). CDR3 length: 14 residues. The V gene end was trimmed by 3 bases and the J gene end by 10 bases; junction bases not matched to a gene: 4. This clone was observed a single time. This PCR relied on a set of 60 Vbeta primers and 13 Jbeta primers. Assay used: immunoSEQ multiplex PCR; TCRdb lists only in-frame clones, some missing. The sample records 150,000 to 200,000 clones, around 77% being singletons. V usage is TRBV10-1 and J usage is TRBJ1-4, with 11 bases fitting TRBD1. The sequence came from a man in his 60s in good health and CMV-seronegative. The sample consisted of PBMCs. The CDR3 DNA sequence: TGCGCCAGCAGTGAAGGACAGGGGGCCCGAAAACTGTTTTTT. Its protein product is CASSEGQGARKLFF.